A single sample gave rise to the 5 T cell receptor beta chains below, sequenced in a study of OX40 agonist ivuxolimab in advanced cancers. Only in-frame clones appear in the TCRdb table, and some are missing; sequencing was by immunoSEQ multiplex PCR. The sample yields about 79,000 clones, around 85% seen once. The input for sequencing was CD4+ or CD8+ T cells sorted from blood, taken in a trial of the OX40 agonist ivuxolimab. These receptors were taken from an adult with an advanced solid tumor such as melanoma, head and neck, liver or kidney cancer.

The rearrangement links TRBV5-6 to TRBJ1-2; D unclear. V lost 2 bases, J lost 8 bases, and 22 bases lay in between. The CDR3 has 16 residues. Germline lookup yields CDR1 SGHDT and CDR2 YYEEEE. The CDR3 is CASSLEVAGPFGGYTF. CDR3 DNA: TGTGCCAGCAGCTTAGAGGTAGCGGGTCCCTTTGGGGGCTACACCTTC.

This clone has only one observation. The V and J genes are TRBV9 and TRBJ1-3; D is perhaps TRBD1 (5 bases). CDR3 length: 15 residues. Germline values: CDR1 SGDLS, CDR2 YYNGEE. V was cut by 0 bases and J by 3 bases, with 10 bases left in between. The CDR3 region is CASSVDQGVGNTIYF. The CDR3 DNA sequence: TGTGCCAGCAGCGTAGATCAGGGCGTTGGAAACACCATATATTTT.

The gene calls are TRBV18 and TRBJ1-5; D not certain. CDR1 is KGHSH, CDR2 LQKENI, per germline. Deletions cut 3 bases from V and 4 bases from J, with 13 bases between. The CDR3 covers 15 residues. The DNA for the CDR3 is TGTGCCAGCTCACCTACGGAGACACTAAATCAGCCCCAGCATTTT. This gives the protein CASSPTETLNQPQHF.

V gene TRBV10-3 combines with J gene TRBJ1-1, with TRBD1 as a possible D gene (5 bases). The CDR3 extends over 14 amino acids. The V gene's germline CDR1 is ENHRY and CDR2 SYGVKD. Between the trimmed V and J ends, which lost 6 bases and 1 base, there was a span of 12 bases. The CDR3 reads CAISPTTGNTEAFF. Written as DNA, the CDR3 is TGTGCCATCAGCCCAACAACAGGGAACACTGAAGCTTTCTTT.

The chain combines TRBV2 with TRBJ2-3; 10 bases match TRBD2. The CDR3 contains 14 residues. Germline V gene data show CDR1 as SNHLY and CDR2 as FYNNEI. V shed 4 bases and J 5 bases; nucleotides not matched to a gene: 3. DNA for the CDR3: TGTGCCAGCAGTGTGGTAGCGGGAGGAGATACGCAGTATTTT. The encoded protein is CASSVVAGGDTQYF.